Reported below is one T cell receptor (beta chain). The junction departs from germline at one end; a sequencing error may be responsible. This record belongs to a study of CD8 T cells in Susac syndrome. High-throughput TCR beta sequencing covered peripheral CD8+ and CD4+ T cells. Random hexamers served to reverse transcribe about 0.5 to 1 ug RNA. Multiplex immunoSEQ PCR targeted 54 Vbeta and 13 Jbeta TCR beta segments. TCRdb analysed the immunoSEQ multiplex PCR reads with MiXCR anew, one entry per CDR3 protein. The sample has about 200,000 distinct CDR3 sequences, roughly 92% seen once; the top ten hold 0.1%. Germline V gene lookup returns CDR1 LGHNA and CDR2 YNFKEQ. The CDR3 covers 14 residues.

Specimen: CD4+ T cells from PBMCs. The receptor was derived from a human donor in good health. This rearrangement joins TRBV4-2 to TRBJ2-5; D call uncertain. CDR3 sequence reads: CASSQDLGAETQYF. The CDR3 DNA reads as TGTGCCAGCAGTCAAGATTTAGGAGCAGAGACCCAGTACTTC.